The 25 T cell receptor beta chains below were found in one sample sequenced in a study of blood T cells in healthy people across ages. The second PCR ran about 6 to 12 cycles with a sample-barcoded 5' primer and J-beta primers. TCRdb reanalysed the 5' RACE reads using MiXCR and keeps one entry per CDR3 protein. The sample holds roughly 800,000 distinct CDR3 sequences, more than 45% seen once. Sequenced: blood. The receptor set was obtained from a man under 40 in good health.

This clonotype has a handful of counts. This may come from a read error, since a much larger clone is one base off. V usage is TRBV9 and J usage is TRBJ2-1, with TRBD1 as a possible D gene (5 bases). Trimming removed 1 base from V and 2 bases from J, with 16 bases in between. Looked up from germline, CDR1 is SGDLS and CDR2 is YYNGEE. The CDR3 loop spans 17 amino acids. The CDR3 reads CASSVRGRGDPYNEQFF. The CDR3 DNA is TGTGCCAGCAGCGTAAGGGGAAGAGGTGATCCCTACAATGAGCAGTTCTTC. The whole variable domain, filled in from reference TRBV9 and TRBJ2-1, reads DSGVTQTPKHLITATGQRVTLRCSPRSGDLSVYWYQQSLDQGLQFLIQYYNGEERAKGNILERFSAQQFPDLHSELNLSSLELGDSALYFCASSVRGRGDPYNEQFFGPGTRLTVL.

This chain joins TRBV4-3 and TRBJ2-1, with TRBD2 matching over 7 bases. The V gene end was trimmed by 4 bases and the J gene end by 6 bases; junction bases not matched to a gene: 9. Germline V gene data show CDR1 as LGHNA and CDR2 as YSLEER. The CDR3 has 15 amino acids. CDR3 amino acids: CASSPLGGSGNEQFF. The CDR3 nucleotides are TGCGCCAGCAGCCCCCTCGGCGGGAGCGGCAATGAGCAGTTCTTC.

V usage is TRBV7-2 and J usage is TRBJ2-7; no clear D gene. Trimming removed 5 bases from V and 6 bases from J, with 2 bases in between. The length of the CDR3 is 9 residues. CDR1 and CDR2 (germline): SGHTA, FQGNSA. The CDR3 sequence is CASSSEQYF. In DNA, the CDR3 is TGTGCCAGCAGCAGCGAGCAGTACTTC.

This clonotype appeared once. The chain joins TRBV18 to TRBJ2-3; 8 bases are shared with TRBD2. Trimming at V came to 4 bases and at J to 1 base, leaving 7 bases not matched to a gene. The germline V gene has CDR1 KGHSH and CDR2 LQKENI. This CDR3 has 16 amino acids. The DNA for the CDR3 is TGTGCCAGCTCACTGAGCGGGAGCGGAGGCACAGATACGCAGTATTTT. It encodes CASSLSGSGGTDTQYF.

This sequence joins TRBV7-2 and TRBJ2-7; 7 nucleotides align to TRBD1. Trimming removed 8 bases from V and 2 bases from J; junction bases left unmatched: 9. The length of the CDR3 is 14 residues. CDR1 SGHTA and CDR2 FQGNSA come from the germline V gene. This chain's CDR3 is CASGPRDRPYEQYF. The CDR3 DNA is TGTGCCAGCGGACCGAGGGACAGACCCTACGAGCAGTACTTC.

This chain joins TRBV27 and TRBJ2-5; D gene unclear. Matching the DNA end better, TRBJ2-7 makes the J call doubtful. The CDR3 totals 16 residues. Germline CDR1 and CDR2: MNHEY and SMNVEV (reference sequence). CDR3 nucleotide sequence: TGTGCCAGCTCAAGAAGACCAACGGTAACACACTACGAGCAGTACTTC. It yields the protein CASSRRPTVTHYEQYF.

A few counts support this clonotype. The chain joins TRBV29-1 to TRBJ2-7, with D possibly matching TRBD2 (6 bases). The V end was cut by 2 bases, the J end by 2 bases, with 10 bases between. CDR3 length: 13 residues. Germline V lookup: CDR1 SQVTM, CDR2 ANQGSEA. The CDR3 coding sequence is TGCAGCGTTGAAAACGGAGGGACCTACGAGCAGTACTTC. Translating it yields CSVENGGTYEQYF.

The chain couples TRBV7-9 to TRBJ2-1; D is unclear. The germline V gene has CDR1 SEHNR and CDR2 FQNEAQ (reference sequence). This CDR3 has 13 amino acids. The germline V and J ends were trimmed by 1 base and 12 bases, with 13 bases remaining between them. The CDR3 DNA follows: TGTGCCAGCAGCTTAGTCCTAGGTGCCGGGCAGTTCTTC. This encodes CASSLVLGAGQFF.

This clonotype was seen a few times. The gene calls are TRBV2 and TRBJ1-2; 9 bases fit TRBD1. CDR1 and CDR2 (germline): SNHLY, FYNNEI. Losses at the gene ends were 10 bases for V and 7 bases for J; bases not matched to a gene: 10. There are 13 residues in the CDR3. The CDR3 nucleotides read TGTGCCACTCTAACCGGGACAGGGTCTGGCTACACCTTC. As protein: CATLTGTGSGYTF.

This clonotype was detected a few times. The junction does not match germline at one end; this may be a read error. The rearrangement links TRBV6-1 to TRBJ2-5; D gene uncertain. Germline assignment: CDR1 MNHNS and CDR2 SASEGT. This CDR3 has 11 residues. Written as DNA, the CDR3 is TGCGCCAGCAGTGGATCGAAGACCCAGTACTTC. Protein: CASSGSKTQYF.

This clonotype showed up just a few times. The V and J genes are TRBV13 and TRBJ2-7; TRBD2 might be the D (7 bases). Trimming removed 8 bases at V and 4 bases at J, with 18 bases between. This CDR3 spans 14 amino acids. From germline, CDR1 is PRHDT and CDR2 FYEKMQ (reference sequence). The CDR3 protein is CASSPGGGLYEQYF. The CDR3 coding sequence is TGTGCCAGCTCCCCTGGGGGGGGCCTATACGAGCAGTACTTC.

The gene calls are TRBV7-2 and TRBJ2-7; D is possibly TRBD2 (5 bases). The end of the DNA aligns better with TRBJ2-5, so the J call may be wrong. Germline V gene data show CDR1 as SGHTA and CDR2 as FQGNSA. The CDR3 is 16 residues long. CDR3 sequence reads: CASSPITGLFVETQYF. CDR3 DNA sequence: TGTGCCAGCAGCCCGATCACCGGACTGTTCGTCGAGACCCAGTACTTC.

The CDR3 loop reads CASRTNQGQRPQYF. The CDR3 DNA reads as TGTGCCAGCAGGACGAATCAAGGACAGCGACCCCAGTACTTC. The chain links TRBV6-5 to TRBJ2-5; possibly TRBD1 for D (6 bases). V gave up 6 bases and J gave up 9 bases, with 20 bases separating them. This CDR3 contains 14 residues. From germline, CDR1 is MNHEY and CDR2 SVGAGI.

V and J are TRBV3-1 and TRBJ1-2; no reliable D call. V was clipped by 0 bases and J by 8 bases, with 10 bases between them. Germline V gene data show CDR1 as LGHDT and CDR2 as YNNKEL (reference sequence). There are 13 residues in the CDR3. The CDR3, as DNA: TGTGCCAGCAGCCAAGATATGATAGGCGGCTACACCTTC. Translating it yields CASSQDMIGGYTF.

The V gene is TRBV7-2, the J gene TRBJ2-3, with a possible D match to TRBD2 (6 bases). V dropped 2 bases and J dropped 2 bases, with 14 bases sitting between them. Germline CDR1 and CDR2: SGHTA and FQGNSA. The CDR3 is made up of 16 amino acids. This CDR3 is CASSLFGTLNTDTQYF. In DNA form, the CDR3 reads TGTGCCAGCAGCTTATTTGGGACTCTCAACACAGATACGCAGTATTTT.

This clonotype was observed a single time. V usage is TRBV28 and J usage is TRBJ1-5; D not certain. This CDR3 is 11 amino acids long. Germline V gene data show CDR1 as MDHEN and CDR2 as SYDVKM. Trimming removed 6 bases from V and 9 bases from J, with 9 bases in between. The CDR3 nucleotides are TGTGCCAGCAGCTCCACGCGGCCCCAGCATTTT. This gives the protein CASSSTRPQHF.

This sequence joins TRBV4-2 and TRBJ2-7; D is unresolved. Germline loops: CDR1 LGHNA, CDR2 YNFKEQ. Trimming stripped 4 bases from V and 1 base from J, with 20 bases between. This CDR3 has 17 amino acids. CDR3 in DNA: TGTGCCAGCAGCCTATACAAATCGAGGACGGAATCCTACGAGCAGTACTTC. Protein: CASSLYKSRTESYEQYF.

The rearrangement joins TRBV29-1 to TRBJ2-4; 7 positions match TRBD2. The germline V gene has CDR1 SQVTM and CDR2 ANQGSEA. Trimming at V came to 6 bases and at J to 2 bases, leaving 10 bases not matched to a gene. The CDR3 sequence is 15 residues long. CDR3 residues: CSVDTYGGSKNIQYF. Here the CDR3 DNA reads TGCAGCGTCGACACCTACGGGGGGTCCAAAAACATTCAGTACTTC.

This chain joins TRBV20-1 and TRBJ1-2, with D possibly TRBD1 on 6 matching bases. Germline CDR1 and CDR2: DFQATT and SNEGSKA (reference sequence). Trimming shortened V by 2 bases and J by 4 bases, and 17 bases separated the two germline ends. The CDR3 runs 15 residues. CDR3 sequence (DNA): TGCAGTGCTAGACCCCCGGGACAACCGTTCTATGGCTACACCTTC. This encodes CSARPPGQPFYGYTF.

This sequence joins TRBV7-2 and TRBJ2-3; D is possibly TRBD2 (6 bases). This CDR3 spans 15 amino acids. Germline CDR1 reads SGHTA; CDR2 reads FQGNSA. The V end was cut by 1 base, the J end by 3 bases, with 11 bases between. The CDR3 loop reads CASSLDWAGTDTQYF. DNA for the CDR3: TGTGCCAGCAGCTTAGATTGGGCGGGAACAGATACGCAGTATTTT.

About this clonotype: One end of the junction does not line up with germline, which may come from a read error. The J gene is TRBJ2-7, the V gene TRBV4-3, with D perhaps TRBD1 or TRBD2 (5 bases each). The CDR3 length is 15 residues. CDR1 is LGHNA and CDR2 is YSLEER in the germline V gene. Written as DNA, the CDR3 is TGCTCCAGCAGCTCATCTCCAGGGAGCTCCTACGAGCAGTACTTC. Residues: CSSSSSPGSSYEQYF.

The CDR3 spells CASSKGYSSYEQYF. The CDR3 nucleotides read TGTGCCAGCAGCAAAGGGTATAGCTCCTACGAGCAGTACTTC. J is TRBJ2-7 and V is TRBV6-5; D ambiguous. Trimming removed 6 bases from V and 0 bases from J, with 12 bases in between. The CDR3 contains 14 residues. In germline, CDR1 is MNHEY, CDR2 SVGAGI.

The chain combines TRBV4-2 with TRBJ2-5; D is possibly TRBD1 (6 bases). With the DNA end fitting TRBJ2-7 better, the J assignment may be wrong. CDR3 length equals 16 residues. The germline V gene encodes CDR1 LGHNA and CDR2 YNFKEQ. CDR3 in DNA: TGTGCCAGCAGCCGCACACAGGGAACGGCTTACTACGAGCAGTACTTC. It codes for CASSRTQGTAYYEQYF.

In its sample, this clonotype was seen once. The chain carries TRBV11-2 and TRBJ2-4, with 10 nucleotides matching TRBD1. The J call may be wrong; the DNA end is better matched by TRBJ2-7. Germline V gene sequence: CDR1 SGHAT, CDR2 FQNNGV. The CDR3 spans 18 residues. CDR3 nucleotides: TGTGCCAGCAGCTCGATACGAGAGACAGGGGGCAGATCCTACGAGCAGTACTTC. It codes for CASSSIRETGGRSYEQYF.

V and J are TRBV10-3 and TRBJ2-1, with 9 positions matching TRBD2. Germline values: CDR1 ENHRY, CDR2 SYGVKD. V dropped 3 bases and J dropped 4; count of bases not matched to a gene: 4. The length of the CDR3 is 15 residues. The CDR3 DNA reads TGTGCCATCAGTGAACAAGCGGGGGGTTACAATGAGCAGTTCTTC. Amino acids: CAISEQAGGYNEQFF.